These 18 T cell receptor beta chains were sequenced from one sample in a study of post-analysis software for immune sequencing data. Overall study results and limits: In patients, TRBV5-6, TRBV5-1 and TRBV20-1 belonged to four or five TRBV segments found more frequently than in controls.

Prepared libraries of TCR beta cDNA carried unique molecular identifiers. TCRdb ran MiXCR on the PCR reads and lists one entry per CDR3 protein. The table lists around 400,000 distinct CDR3 sequences, around a third of them singletons. These receptors have no known antigen. Sequencing was performed on blood. Every receptor here comes from a girl aged 10 to 17 with multiple sclerosis.

V is TRBV12-3 or TRBV12-4 and J is TRBJ1-2; D might be TRBD1 (5 bases). Trimming left V 6 bases short and J 8 bases short, with 13 bases between. The length of the CDR3 is 12 residues. CDR3 in DNA: TGTGCCAGCAGCCCGGGGCAGAGGGGCTACACCTTC. Amino acid sequence: CASSPGQRGYTF.

The chain couples TRBV6-1 to TRBJ1-6; D gene ambiguous. The germline gives CDR1 MNHNS, CDR2 SASEGT. The CDR3 runs 12 residues. Trimming stripped 3 bases from V and 13 bases from J, with 10 bases between. CDR3: CASSELSLPLHF. CDR3 nucleotides: TGTGCCAGCAGTGAGCTTAGCCTCCCCCTCCACTTT.

This clonotype was counted only a few times. This chain uses TRBV12-3 or TRBV12-4 with TRBJ2-1; maybe TRBD1 (6 bases). V dropped 5 bases and J dropped 7 bases, with 15 bases sitting between them. The length of the CDR3 is 14 residues. The CDR3: CASSHNPRGNEQFF. The CDR3 DNA reads as TGTGCCAGCAGTCATAACCCCAGGGGAAATGAGCAGTTCTTC.

Only a few counts were recorded for this clonotype. V and J are TRBV6-1 and TRBJ2-5; 10 bases line up with TRBD1. Germline V CDR1 and CDR2: MNHNS, SASEGT. The V and J ends lost 4 bases and 5 bases, in that order; junction bases with no gene match: 7. The CDR3 is made up of 15 amino acids. This chain's CDR3 is CASSALTGGAETQYF. CDR3 nucleotides: TGTGCCAGCAGTGCATTGACAGGGGGCGCGGAGACCCAGTACTTC.

This clonotype was counted only a few times. This chain uses TRBV4-1 with TRBJ2-4, with D uncertain. V was shortened by 4 bases and J by 3 bases, with 13 bases between the two germline ends. Germline V gene data show CDR1 as MGHRA and CDR2 as YSYEKL. The CDR3 is 15 amino acids. CDR3 loop: CASSPLNEVKNIQYF. In nucleotides, the CDR3 is TGCGCCAGCAGCCCCCTGAATGAGGTCAAAAACATTCAGTACTTC.

In its sample, this clonotype was seen a few times. The chain uses TRBV7-6 and TRBJ2-7; D call uncertain. Looked up from germline, CDR1 is SGHVS and CDR2 is FNYEAQ. The CDR3 loop spans 15 amino acids. Trimming removed 2 bases from V and 5 bases from J, with 16 bases in between. This CDR3 is CASSLMGSRSDEQYF. The CDR3 nucleotides read TGTGCCAGCAGCTTAATGGGGTCTAGGTCCGACGAGCAGTACTTC. The variable domain in full, completed from reference TRBV7-6 and TRBJ2-7, reads GAGVSQSPRYKVTKRGQDVALRCDPISGHVSLYWYRQALGQGPEFLTYFNYEAQQDKSGLPNDRFSAERPEGSISTLTIQRTEQRDSAMYRCASSLMGSRSDEQYFGPGTRLTVT.

J is TRBJ2-1 and V is TRBV4-3, with 10 bases that match TRBD2. CDR1 and CDR2 (germline): LGHNA, YSLEER. V shed 0 bases and J 0 bases; nucleotides not matched to a gene: 11. The CDR3 loop spans 20 amino acids. CDR3 DNA: TGCGCCAGCAGCCAAGAAGAGGCTAGCGGGGGTCCAAGCTCCTACAATGAGCAGTTCTTC. Translated: CASSQEEASGGPSSYNEQFF.

This clonotype was seen a handful of times. CDR3 bases: TGTGCCAGCAGCTTAGTGGGCACAGGGTCTGAAGCTTTCTTT. It yields the protein CASSLVGTGSEAFF. This chain connects TRBV7-2 to TRBJ1-1; perhaps TRBD1 as D (6 bases). V was clipped by 1 base and J by 6 bases, with 12 bases between them. Germline V lookup: CDR1 SGHTA, CDR2 FQGNSA. The CDR3 runs 14 residues.

Written as DNA, the CDR3 is TGTGCCAGCAGTTTTGCGCCTCCAGGGGACGGTGACAGCTATGGCTACACCTTC. It specifies CASSFAPPGDGDSYGYTF. This rearrangement joins TRBV7-9 to TRBJ1-2; a weak D match, TRBD1 (6 bases). Trimming removed 6 bases from V and 4 bases from J, with 27 bases in between. CDR1 is SEHNR, CDR2 FQNEAQ, per germline (reference sequence). The CDR3 is 18 amino acids.

The chain links TRBV7-8 to TRBJ1-2, with 8 bases aligning to TRBD1. The V segment lost 5 bases and the J segment 7 bases; nucleotides outside the gene matches: 6. The CDR3 has 13 residues. CDR1 is SGHVS, CDR2 FQNEAQ, per germline. CDR3 sequence (DNA): TGTGCCAGCAGCCAATCAGGGGGCGGTGGCTACACCTTC. The encoded protein is CASSQSGGGGYTF.

This clonotype was seen a few times. The gene calls are TRBV7-9 and TRBJ2-1; 14 bases match TRBD2. CDR3 length: 14 residues. Germline V gene lookup returns CDR1 SEHNR and CDR2 FQNEAQ (reference sequence). J gave up 14 bases and V 5 bases, and 8 bases lay outside the gene matches. CDR3 in amino acids: CASSPTGGLAGEFF. In DNA, the CDR3 is TGTGCCAGCAGCCCTACAGGGGGACTAGCGGGGGAGTTCTTC. Drawing the rest from reference TRBV7-9 and TRBJ2-1, the complete variable domain is DTGVSQNPRHKITKRGQNVTFRCDPISEHNRLYWYRQTLGQGPEFLTYFQNEAQLEKSRLLSDRFSAERPKGSFSTLEIQRTEQGDSAMYLCASSPTGGLAGEFFGPGTRLTVL.

V and J are TRBV18 and TRBJ2-5; tentative D call: TRBD2 (6 bases). Near its end, the DNA agrees better with TRBJ2-7, so the J call may be wrong. The CDR3 is made up of 15 amino acids. Germline lookup yields CDR1 KGHSH and CDR2 LQKENI. CDR3 DNA sequence: TGTGCCAGCTCACCGCGGGGACCAGACCGCTACGAGCAGTACTTC. Its translation: CASSPRGPDRYEQYF.

In this sample, this clonotype turned up a few times. The chain carries TRBV29-1 and TRBJ2-3; 7 nucleotides match TRBD1. Germline V CDR1 and CDR2: SQVTM, ANQGSEA. V dropped 4 bases and J dropped 5; count of bases not matched to a gene: 3. The CDR3 is made up of 12 amino acids. CDR3 nucleotides: TGCAGCGTTGCGCAGGGGGAAGATACGCAGTATTTT. Its protein product is CSVAQGEDTQYF.

The table lists this clonotype with a few counts. V gene TRBV5-1 combines with J gene TRBJ1-1; the D gene is possibly TRBD1 (5 bases). Per germline, CDR1 SGHRS and CDR2 YFSETQ. V lost 2 bases and J lost 0, with 17 bases in between. The CDR3 spans 17 residues. DNA of the CDR3: TGCGCCAGCAGCTTAGGAAGTGGGGGACGGATGAACACTGAAGCTTTCTTT. This codes for CASSLGSGGRMNTEAFF.

The gene calls are TRBV13 and TRBJ1-1, with a possible D match to TRBD1 (6 bases). The V gene's germline CDR1 is PRHDT and CDR2 FYEKMQ (reference sequence). V was cut by 3 bases and J by 7 bases, with 15 bases left in between. The CDR3 consists of 14 residues. In DNA, the CDR3 is TGTGCCAGCAGCTTCTCCAGGGGAGCGGGTGAAGCTTTCTTT. Translated: CASSFSRGAGEAFF.

The sample holds a few counts of this clonotype. This chain joins TRBV6-6 and TRBJ2-3; D is perhaps TRBD1 (5 bases). Trimming left V 6 bases short and J 6 bases short, with 13 bases between. CDR3 length: 13 amino acids. The germline V gene encodes CDR1 MNHNY and CDR2 SVGAGI (reference sequence). The CDR3 DNA reads as TGTGCCAGCAGCGACAGTGACTTCGATACGCAGTATTTT. Translated: CASSDSDFDTQYF.

This chain joins TRBV7-8 and TRBJ2-1; 8 bases line up with TRBD2. Germline V gene lookup returns CDR1 SGHVS and CDR2 FQNEAQ. The CDR3 covers 16 residues. With V trimmed by 5 bases and J by 1 base, 7 bases remained unmatched. CDR3: CASSRSGTRSYNEQFF. The CDR3 coding sequence is TGTGCCAGCAGCCGCTCCGGGACTAGGTCCTACAATGAGCAGTTCTTC.

The V gene is TRBV10-3, the J gene TRBJ1-6; no reliable D call. There are 15 residues in the CDR3. Between the trimmed V and J ends, which lost 0 bases and 9 bases, there was a span of 12 bases. Per the germline V gene, CDR1 is ENHRY and CDR2 is SYGVKD. CDR3 nucleotides: TGTGCCATCAGTGAGTCCGGGGAGGGATTTTCACCCCTCCACTTT. Protein: CAISESGEGFSPLHF.